The subject of this entry is one T cell receptor (beta chain). The antigen is unknown. The germline V gene encodes CDR1 SGHRS and CDR2 YFSETQ. Trimming left V 0 bases short and J 5 bases short, with 11 bases between. The CDR3 is made up of 14 amino acids. TCRdb keeps only in-frame clones here, not all; method: immunoSEQ multiplex PCR. The sample lists about 120,000 clones; approximately 85% were seen once. This sample is part of a study of T cell responses to AZD1222 COVID-19 vaccine. Points from the study as a whole: Females made up more of the donors, who were largely white British, and clonal diversity may have come out too low.

The rearrangement joins TRBV5-1 to TRBJ1-1; D not certain. This receptor was taken from an adult in good health. The input for sequencing was peripheral blood, taken on day 0 of MenACWY control vaccination. The CDR3 is CASSLVGRGTEAFF. Here the CDR3 DNA reads TGCGCCAGCAGCTTGGTGGGCCGTGGGACTGAAGCTTTCTTT.